What follows are 18 T cell receptor beta chains derived from one specimen sequenced in a study of T cells after posttransplantation cyclophosphamide. Libraries were prepared by immunoSEQ multiplex PCR; TCRdb keeps only in-frame clonotypes and omits some of them. The sample records tens of thousands of clones, just over 85% being singletons. Material: PBMCs. The origin of the receptors is a man aged 25 to 40 with a blood cancer, CMV-positive, and with a related stem cell donor.

This CDR3 reads CASSTRGDMSHGYTF. The CDR3 DNA is TGTGCCAGCAGCACGCGGGGGGACATGAGCCATGGCTACACCTTC. The V gene is TRBV9, the J gene TRBJ1-2, with a possible D match to TRBD1 (6 bases). The CDR3 consists of 15 residues. The V end lost 4 bases, the J end lost 6 bases, and 19 bases lay between the germline ends. The V gene's germline CDR1 is SGDLS and CDR2 YYNGEE.

For this clone: This sample includes further DNA sequences coding for the same CDR3. V gene TRBV5-5 combines with J gene TRBJ2-3, with TRBD1 as a possible D gene (6 bases). From germline, CDR1 is SGHKS and CDR2 YYEKEE (reference sequence). CDR3 size: 14 residues. Trimming stripped 2 bases from V and 11 bases from J, with 18 bases between. This CDR3 is CASSLGASLGGQYF. CDR3 in DNA: TGTGCCAGCAGCTTAGGGGCGAGCCTAGGGGGGCAGTATTTT.

This rearrangement joins TRBV5-4 to TRBJ2-7; weak D call: TRBD2 (6 bases). Germline lookup yields CDR1 SGHNT and CDR2 YYREEE (reference sequence). This CDR3 has 16 residues. V was pared by 4 bases and J by 0 bases, with 17 bases between. The CDR3 bases are TGTGCCAGCAGCCCTTCCCTAGCGAGGAGCTCCTACGAGCAGTACTTC. Amino acid sequence: CASSPSLARSSYEQYF.

This clone was counted a few times. The chain has TRBV19 and TRBJ2-2; D remains unclear. CDR3 size: 14 residues. Trimming cost V 9 bases and J 0 bases, with 11 bases left between them. Per germline, CDR1 LNHDA and CDR2 SQIVND (reference sequence). CDR3 in amino acids: CARNEHTNTGELFF. CDR3 coding DNA: TGTGCCAGAAACGAACACACGAACACCGGGGAGCTGTTTTTT.

The CDR3: CASSQDGQKTGGELFF. The CDR3 region has the DNA TGTGCCAGCAGCCAAGACGGACAGAAAACGGGCGGGGAGCTGTTTTTT. This chain joins TRBV4-2 and TRBJ2-2; a weak D match, TRBD1 (6 bases). Trimming took 0 bases from V and 7 from J, leaving 15 bases between them. The CDR3 contains 16 residues. Germline lookup yields CDR1 LGHNA and CDR2 YNFKEQ.

This sequence joins TRBV6-5 and TRBJ2-1, with D possibly matching TRBD2 (5 bases). This CDR3 has 16 amino acids. Trimming shortened V by 4 bases and J by 8 bases, and 21 bases separated the two germline ends. Germline V lookup: CDR1 MNHEY, CDR2 SVGAGI. In DNA, the CDR3 is TGTGCCAGCAGTTCCAGTGACTACGGTCTGGTCGATGAGCAGTTCTTC. Its protein product is CASSSSDYGLVDEQFF.

The V gene is TRBV15, the J gene TRBJ2-6; maybe TRBD1 (5 bases). The V end was cut by 1 base, the J end by 4 bases, with 11 bases between. This CDR3 has 16 residues. Germline CDR1 reads LNHNV; CDR2 reads YYDKDF (reference sequence). The CDR3 DNA reads TGTGCCACCAGCAGAGTTCGGACAACAGGGGCCAACGTCCTGACTTTC. Translation gives CATSRVRTTGANVLTF.

The chain links TRBV28 to TRBJ2-1, with D possibly being TRBD1 (5 bases). Germline values: CDR1 MDHEN, CDR2 SYDVKM. Deletions cut 6 bases from V and 4 bases from J, with 7 bases between. This CDR3 has 12 residues. The DNA of the CDR3 is TGTGCCAGCAGAAGACAGTACAATGAGCAGTTCTTC. It specifies CASRRQYNEQFF.

This clone came up once. The chain combines TRBV6-6 with TRBJ2-2; weak D call: TRBD2 (5 bases). V was trimmed by 10 bases and J by 0 bases, leaving 12 bases between them. Germline V gene data show CDR1 as MNHNY and CDR2 as SVGAGI (reference sequence). CDR3 length: 14 amino acids. In DNA form, the CDR3 reads TGTGCCACCAACACTAGGACGAACACCGGGGAGCTGTTTTTT. It yields the protein CATNTRTNTGELFF.

The chain joins TRBV7-9 to TRBJ2-1, with 10 nucleotides matching TRBD2. The V gene end was trimmed by 1 base and the J gene end by 5 bases; junction bases not matched to a gene: 2. This CDR3 has 15 residues. Germline V lookup: CDR1 SEHNR, CDR2 FQNEAQ (reference sequence). Written as DNA, the CDR3 is TGTGCCAGCAGCTTAGGACTAGCGGGTAACAATGAGCAGTTCTTC. Protein product: CASSLGLAGNNEQFF.

This clone was seen only once. The chain employs TRBV5-1 and TRBJ2-5; TRBD1 is a possible D gene (6 bases). The CDR3 is 15 amino acids. Trimming took off 2 bases at V and 5 bases at J, with 16 bases between the two ends. Germline V gene sequence: CDR1 SGHRS, CDR2 YFSETQ. The CDR3 nucleotides read TGCGCCAGCAGCTTCCGACAGGTATTGGGGGAGACCCAGTACTTC. It codes for CASSFRQVLGETQYF.

The chain recombines TRBV6-5 with TRBJ1-2, with 8 positions matching TRBD1. Germline assignment: CDR1 MNHEY and CDR2 SVGAGI. There are 13 residues in the CDR3. V dropped 5 bases and J dropped 4; count of bases not matched to a gene: 3. CDR3 bases: TGTGCCAGCAGTGGACAGGGTCCCTATGGCTACACCTTC. Its translation is CASSGQGPYGYTF.

This clone was seen a handful of times. The rearrangement uses TRBV7-3 and TRBJ1-1; no definite D call. This CDR3 contains 16 residues. CDR1 is SGHTA and CDR2 is FQGTGA in the germline V gene. Trimming removed 5 bases from V and 2 bases from J, with 18 bases in between. CDR3 in amino acids: CASSRNEAQPNTEAFF. The CDR3 DNA sequence: TGTGCCAGCAGCCGCAATGAGGCCCAGCCTAACACTGAAGCTTTCTTT.

The V and J genes are TRBV29-1 and TRBJ2-7; TRBD1 might be the D (5 bases). The CDR3 is made up of 13 amino acids. V was trimmed by 7 bases and J by 0 bases, leaving 13 bases between them. Germline values: CDR1 SQVTM, CDR2 ANQGSEA. The CDR3 loop reads CSGTDRSSYEQYF. The CDR3, as DNA: TGCAGCGGAACAGACAGAAGCTCCTACGAGCAGTACTTC.

The chain joins TRBV27 to TRBJ2-7; 7 bases align to TRBD1. The CDR3 has 15 amino acids. CDR1 is MNHEY and CDR2 is SMNVEV in the germline V gene (reference sequence). After removal of 2 bases from V and 7 bases from J, the junction contained 11 bases not matched to a gene. Written as DNA, the CDR3 is TGTGCCAGCAGTTTAAAGGGACAGTGGTCTGGTGAGCAGTACTTC. It translates to CASSLKGQWSGEQYF.

The chain is built from TRBV6-6 and TRBJ1-1, with TRBD1 as a possible D gene (5 bases). This CDR3 is built from 12 residues. Trimming removed 6 bases at V and 7 bases at J, with 12 bases between. In germline, CDR1 is MNHNY, CDR2 SVGAGI (reference sequence). CDR3 in DNA: TGTGCCAGCAGGGACACCCGTCTTGAAGCTTTCTTT. This translates into CASRDTRLEAFF.

This chain joins TRBV10-3 and TRBJ2-3; perhaps TRBD2 as D (5 bases). This CDR3 is 14 amino acids long. The germline gives CDR1 ENHRY, CDR2 SYGVKD. The V gene lost 3 bases and the J gene lost 4 bases, with 11 bases spanning the gap. The CDR3 is CAISDPLEADTQYF. In DNA, the CDR3 is TGTGCCATCAGTGACCCACTGGAGGCAGATACGCAGTATTTT.

The V and J genes are TRBV13 and TRBJ2-7, with 7 bases identical to TRBD1. V lost 4 bases to trimming and J lost 6 bases; unmatched junction nucleotides: 6. The CDR3 extends over 13 amino acids. Germline CDR1 is PRHDT and CDR2 is FYEKMQ (reference sequence). Here the CDR3 DNA reads TGTGCCAGCAGCTCCAGACAGGGCAGCGAGCAGTACTTC. Its translation: CASSSRQGSEQYF.